These T cell receptor beta chains were read from a single sample in a study of T-cell reconstitution after alpha-beta-depleted transplantation in children. MiXCR, run by TCRdb on the PCR reads, gives a single entry per CDR3 protein. The repertoire consists of about 610,000 distinct CDR3 sequences, with roughly a tenth occurring once and the leading ten covering 3.5% to 5%. Sequenced material: PBMCs from the stem cell graft donor, taken from the stem cell graft. These receptors all stem from a human donor who donated a stem cell graft to a child with acute myeloid leukemia. CDR3s include the opening cysteine and the closing phenylalanine or tryptophan. A D gene is named only where the DNA matches it firmly. The size of a clone is reported for some rows only, either as once, few or many, or as a class for expanded clones.

>-|TRBV9|many|TRBJ2-3
TGTGCCAGCAGCTCCTCTAGCACAGATACGCAGTATTTT
CASSSSSTDTQYF
>-|TRBV7-8|-|TRBJ2-6
TGTGCCAGCAGCTTAGTTGGACAGCCAAGCTCTGGGGCCAACGTCCTGACTTTC
CASSLVGQPSSGANVLTF
>-|TRBV7-9|few|TRBJ2-7
TGTGCCAGCAGCTTAGCTACTCCCGACGAGCAGTACTTC
CASSLATPDEQYF
>-|TRBV4-1|-|TRBJ2-7
TGCGCCAGCAGCCAAGCCCGGGACACCTACTACGAGCAGTACTTC
CASSQARDTYYEQYF
>-|TRBV20-1|-|TRBJ2-7
TGCAGTGCAAAAGAGACGGCTCCCTACGAGCAGTACTTC
CSAKETAPYEQYF
>-|TRBV6-1|few|TRBJ1-3
TGTGCCAGCAGTGAAAGGGCGGCTGGAAACACCATATATTTT
CASSERAAGNTIYF
>-|TRBV5-1|few|TRBJ2-1
TGCGCCAGCAGCTCGGGGGCGGGGCAGAACAATGAGCAGTTCTTC
CASSSGAGQNNEQFF
>-|TRBV28|few|TRBJ2-7
TGTGCCAGCAGCCGTTCGACGTCCCTGGGGGAGCAGTACTTC
CASSRSTSLGEQYF
>TRBD2|TRBV20-1|-|TRBJ2-7
TGCAGTGCCCGGACTAGCGGGAGGGCCCCTTCCTACGAGCAGTACTTC
CSARTSGRAPSYEQYF
>TRBD2|TRBV4-1|few|TRBJ2-1
TGCGCCAGCAGCCAAGTAGCGGGACCGAATGAGCAGTTCTTC
CASSQVAGPNEQFF
>-|TRBV6-2/TRBV6-3|-|TRBJ2-4
TGTGCCAGCAGTTCCGAGCTGACAGCCAAAAACATTCAGTACTTC
CASSSELTAKNIQYF
>TRBD2|TRBV5-8|many|TRBJ2-7
TGTGCCAGCAGTTTAGCGGGAGCGGTCGAGCAGTACTTC
CASSLAGAVEQYF
>-|TRBV4-2|-|TRBJ1-4
TGTGCCAGCAGCCAACCGGACAGAGATGATGAAAAACTGTTTTTT
CASSQPDRDDEKLFF
>TRBD1|TRBV14|many|TRBJ2-1
TGTGCCAGCAGCCAAGATCGGTTTCGGGACAGGGGTTTGAATGAGCAGTTCTTC
CASSQDRFRDRGLNEQFF
>-|TRBV5-6|few|TRBJ2-2
TGTGCCAGCAGCTTCGACGGGCCGGGGAACACCGGGGAGCTGTTTTTT
CASSFDGPGNTGELFF
>-|TRBV28|few|TRBJ2-2
TGTGCCAGCAGTCTCTACCTCCCCGGAGATCCCACCGGGGAGCTGTTTTTT
CASSLYLPGDPTGELFF
>-|TRBV12-3/TRBV12-4|few|TRBJ2-2
TGTGCCAGCAGTCCGAAAGGTGGAGGGAACACCGGGGAGCTGTTTTTT
CASSPKGGGNTGELFF
>-|TRBV4-2|many|TRBJ2-3
TGTGCCAGCAGCCAAAGCCCCACAGATACGCAGTATTTT
CASSQSPTDTQYF
>-|TRBV30|few|TRBJ1-1
TGTGCCTGGAGATACGGCGGTGAAGCTTTCTTT
CAWRYGGEAFF
>-|TRBV28|-|TRBJ2-2
TGTGCCAGCAGTTTAGGGATACGGGATAACACCGGGGAGCTGTTTTTT
CASSLGIRDNTGELFF
>-|TRBV6-4|few|TRBJ2-3
TGTGCCAGCAGTGAAAACAGGGACTACACAGATACGCAGTATTTT
CASSENRDYTDTQYF
>TRBD2|TRBV15|-|TRBJ2-7
TGTGCCACCAGCAGAGATAGGGAGGGCCTATACGAGCAGTACTTC
CATSRDREGLYEQYF
>-|TRBV7-2|few|TRBJ2-1
TGTGCCAGCAGCTTTTCGAGCCGGCATAGCTCCTACAATGAGCAGTTCTTC
CASSFSSRHSSYNEQFF
>-|TRBV7-2|-|TRBJ1-6
TGTGCCAGCAGCTTGTTTATCGCTGATAATTCACCCCTCCACTTT
CASSLFIADNSPLHF
>TRBD1|TRBV12-3/TRBV12-4|few|TRBJ1-1
TGTGCCAGCAGTTTACTCGCCGGGACAGGGAACACTGAAGCTTTCTTT
CASSLLAGTGNTEAFF